A selection of T cell receptor beta chains follows, all from one sample in a study of OX40 agonist ivuxolimab in advanced cancers. Sequencing used immunoSEQ multiplex PCR; TCRdb keeps in-frame clones, though not all of them. Among about 85,000 clones listed, 80% to 90% were seen once. Sequences were derived from CD4+ or CD8+ T cells sorted from blood, sampled in a trial of the OX40 agonist ivuxolimab. These TCRs come from an adult with an advanced solid tumor such as melanoma, head and neck, liver or kidney cancer. CDR3s include the opening cysteine and the closing phenylalanine or tryptophan. Fields, in order: CDR3 length, J gene, V gene, D gene, clone size, CDR3 DNA, CDR3 protein. The D gene is left open where the match is weak. Not every row has a clone size; where given, it reads once, few, many or a size class.

len: 13; j_gene: TRBJ1-2; v_gene: TRBV29-1; d_gene: NA; abundance: NA; CDR3nt: TGCAGCGTTGAAGATCTTAAGAAGGTTGGCTACACCTTC; CDR3aa: CSVEDLKKVGYTF
len: 15; j_gene: TRBJ2-3; v_gene: TRBV7-8; d_gene: TRBD2; abundance: NA; CDR3nt: TGTGCCAGCAGCTTTAGCGGGGGTGGCTCGGGTACGCAGTATTTT; CDR3aa: CASSFSGGGSGTQYF
len: 14; j_gene: TRBJ1-3; v_gene: TRBV7-9; d_gene: NA; abundance: NA; CDR3nt: TGTGCCAGCAGCTTAATGGGAATGGGAAACACCATATATTTT; CDR3aa: CASSLMGMGNTIYF
len: 16; j_gene: TRBJ2-7; v_gene: TRBV11-2; d_gene: TRBD1; abundance: NA; CDR3nt: TGTGCCAGCAGCTTCGCCTCGGGACAGGGAGCCTACGAGCAGTACTTC; CDR3aa: CASSFASGQGAYEQYF
len: 14; j_gene: TRBJ1-2; v_gene: TRBV28; d_gene: TRBD1; abundance: NA; CDR3nt: TGTGCCAGCAGTCCGAGGGACAGGGGGCACGGCTACACCTTC; CDR3aa: CASSPRDRGHGYTF
len: 15; j_gene: TRBJ1-1; v_gene: TRBV6-1; d_gene: NA; abundance: NA; CDR3nt: TGTGCCAGCAGTGAAATACTGGGACTGAACACTGAAGCTTTCTTT; CDR3aa: CASSEILGLNTEAFF
len: 16; j_gene: TRBJ2-2; v_gene: TRBV6-1; d_gene: NA; abundance: NA; CDR3nt: TGTGCCAGCAGTGAATGGGCAGGGACGAACACCGGGGAGCTGTTTTTT; CDR3aa: CASSEWAGTNTGELFF
len: 16; j_gene: TRBJ2-2; v_gene: TRBV4-1; d_gene: TRBD1; abundance: few; CDR3nt: TGCGCCAGCAGCCCAGGGGGCGGATTTGGCACCGGGGAGCTGTTTTTT; CDR3aa: CASSPGGGFGTGELFF
len: 15; j_gene: TRBJ1-3; v_gene: TRBV6-5; d_gene: NA; abundance: NA; CDR3nt: TGTGCCAGCAGTTACTCGAGGGGTTCTGGAAACACCATATATTTT; CDR3aa: CASSYSRGSGNTIYF
len: 15; j_gene: TRBJ2-7; v_gene: TRBV4-1; d_gene: NA; abundance: few; CDR3nt: TGCGCCAGCAGCCAAGATCGGGGGACAGCCTACGAGCAGTACTTC; CDR3aa: CASSQDRGTAYEQYF
len: 11; j_gene: TRBJ1-1; v_gene: TRBV29-1; d_gene: NA; abundance: NA; CDR3nt: TGCAGCGTTGAAAGGTCCGGGGGGGCTTTCTTT; CDR3aa: CSVERSGGAFF
len: 15; j_gene: TRBJ2-1; v_gene: TRBV7-3; d_gene: TRBD2; abundance: NA; CDR3nt: TGTGCCAGCAGCCCGGGACTAGCGGGGGACCTTGAGCAGTTCTTC; CDR3aa: CASSPGLAGDLEQFF
len: 14; j_gene: TRBJ1-2; v_gene: TRBV6-5; d_gene: TRBD1; abundance: NA; CDR3nt: TGTGCCAGCAGATCGGGACAGGGCGGCTATGGCTACACCTTC; CDR3aa: CASRSGQGGYGYTF
len: 12; j_gene: TRBJ2-1; v_gene: TRBV7-3; d_gene: NA; abundance: NA; CDR3nt: TGTGCCAGCAGCATGGACAGAGGTAAGCAGTTCTTC; CDR3aa: CASSMDRGKQFF
len: 16; j_gene: TRBJ2-2; v_gene: TRBV28; d_gene: TRBD2; abundance: NA; CDR3nt: TGTGCCAGCAGTTACATTGGGGGGGTGCGGACCGGGGAGCTGTTTTTT; CDR3aa: CASSYIGGVRTGELFF
len: 14; j_gene: TRBJ1-1; v_gene: TRBV6-6; d_gene: NA; abundance: NA; CDR3nt: TGTGCCAGCAGTTACTCCCAGGGGCGGACTGAAGCTTTCTTT; CDR3aa: CASSYSQGRTEAFF
len: 17; j_gene: TRBJ2-1; v_gene: TRBV5-5; d_gene: NA; abundance: NA; CDR3nt: TGTGCCAGCAGCCCTGTAGGGGCTGGGATCTCCTACAATGAGCAGTTCTTC; CDR3aa: CASSPVGAGISYNEQFF
len: 14; j_gene: TRBJ1-1; v_gene: TRBV10-3; d_gene: TRBD1; abundance: NA; CDR3nt: TGTGCCAGCAGGTCACAGGGGGCGAACACTGAAGCTTTCTTT; CDR3aa: CASRSQGANTEAFF
len: 13; j_gene: TRBJ2-5; v_gene: TRBV6-1; d_gene: NA; abundance: NA; CDR3nt: TGTGTCAGCAGTCTTCGACCCCAAGAGACCCAGTACTTC; CDR3aa: CVSSLRPQETQYF
len: 16; j_gene: TRBJ2-5; v_gene: TRBV7-2; d_gene: TRBD2; abundance: NA; CDR3nt: TGTGCCAGCAGCTTAGGCCTAGCGGGGGGCCAAGAGACCCAGTACTTC; CDR3aa: CASSLGLAGGQETQYF
len: 13; j_gene: TRBJ1-2; v_gene: TRBV11-1; d_gene: TRBD1; abundance: NA; CDR3nt: TGTGCCAGCAGCTTAGGGACAGGACCTGGCTACACCTTC; CDR3aa: CASSLGTGPGYTF
len: 15; j_gene: TRBJ2-3; v_gene: TRBV4-1; d_gene: NA; abundance: once; CDR3nt: TGCGCCAGCAGCCATCCGGAGCTTCTCACAGATACGCAGTATTTT; CDR3aa: CASSHPELLTDTQYF
len: 16; j_gene: TRBJ2-7; v_gene: TRBV15; d_gene: TRBD2; abundance: once; CDR3nt: TGTGCCACCAGCAGAGGGCCGGGGGGGAGGTCCTACGAGCAGTACTTC; CDR3aa: CATSRGPGGRSYEQYF
len: 13; j_gene: TRBJ1-4; v_gene: TRBV7-2; d_gene: TRBD1; abundance: NA; CDR3nt: TGTGCGTGCCACAGGGGCCCTAATGAAAAACTGTTTTTT; CDR3aa: CACHRGPNEKLFF
len: 16; j_gene: TRBJ2-3; v_gene: TRBV4-3; d_gene: NA; abundance: few; CDR3nt: TGCGCCAGCAGCCTCCAGTCGGGTACATTCACAGATACGCAGTATTTT; CDR3aa: CASSLQSGTFTDTQYF
len: 15; j_gene: TRBJ1-1; v_gene: TRBV9; d_gene: NA; abundance: NA; CDR3nt: TGTGCCAGCAGCGTATCCTTGACAGCGAACACTGAAGCTTTCTTT; CDR3aa: CASSVSLTANTEAFF
len: 17; j_gene: TRBJ2-2; v_gene: TRBV5-1; d_gene: TRBD2; abundance: few; CDR3nt: TGCGCCAGCAGCCTGCCGGGACTAGCGGCGAACACCGGGGAGCTGTTTTTT; CDR3aa: CASSLPGLAANTGELFF
len: 14; j_gene: TRBJ2-2; v_gene: TRBV7-3; d_gene: NA; abundance: once; CDR3nt: TGTGCCAGCAGCTTGACATCGAACACCGGGGAGCTGTTTTTT; CDR3aa: CASSLTSNTGELFF
len: 14; j_gene: TRBJ1-4; v_gene: TRBV19; d_gene: NA; abundance: NA; CDR3nt: TGTGCCAGTAGTATCCCGGGGTCTAATGAAAAACTGTTTTTT; CDR3aa: CASSIPGSNEKLFF
len: 13; j_gene: TRBJ2-7; v_gene: TRBV10-2; d_gene: TRBD1; abundance: few; CDR3nt: TGCGCCAGCAGGAACGACAGGGACTACGAGCAGTACTTC; CDR3aa: CASRNDRDYEQYF
len: 14; j_gene: TRBJ2-2; v_gene: TRBV4-1; d_gene: NA; abundance: NA; CDR3nt: TGCGCCAGCAGCCAAGATAGGGGAACCGGGGAGCTGTTTTTT; CDR3aa: CASSQDRGTGELFF
len: 19; j_gene: TRBJ2-7; v_gene: TRBV5-4; d_gene: TRBD1; abundance: NA; CDR3nt: TGTGCCAGCAGCCGACAGGGGTCAATTAACGTTAAAAGCTCCTACGAGCAGTACTTC; CDR3aa: CASSRQGSINVKSSYEQYF
len: 14; j_gene: TRBJ2-7; v_gene: TRBV9; d_gene: NA; abundance: once; CDR3nt: TGTGCCAGCAGCGTAGTAGACAGTGCCTACGAGCAGTACTTC; CDR3aa: CASSVVDSAYEQYF
len: 15; j_gene: TRBJ1-4; v_gene: TRBV15; d_gene: TRBD1; abundance: NA; CDR3nt: TGTGCCACCAGGCGTGGAGGACAGGGGGCTGAAAAACTGTTTTTT; CDR3aa: CATRRGGQGAEKLFF
len: 15; j_gene: TRBJ1-2; v_gene: TRBV7-9; d_gene: TRBD1; abundance: NA; CDR3nt: TGTGCCAGCAGTACCGGCGGACAGGGGGCTGGCGGCTACACCTTC; CDR3aa: CASSTGGQGAGGYTF
len: 16; j_gene: TRBJ2-7; v_gene: TRBV7-8; d_gene: NA; abundance: NA; CDR3nt: TGTGCCAGCAGCTTAGCGAGGGCAGGGGCCACCTACGAGCAGTACTTC; CDR3aa: CASSLARAGATYEQYF
len: 13; j_gene: TRBJ2-3; v_gene: TRBV4-3; d_gene: NA; abundance: NA; CDR3nt: TGCGCCAGCAGCCGGGACAACACAGATACGCAGTATTTT; CDR3aa: CASSRDNTDTQYF
len: 17; j_gene: TRBJ2-5; v_gene: TRBV4-1; d_gene: TRBD2; abundance: NA; CDR3nt: TGCGCCAGCACTCGAGCAATAGCGGGGATAACCCAAGAGACCCAGTACTTC; CDR3aa: CASTRAIAGITQETQYF
len: 18; j_gene: TRBJ2-5; v_gene: TRBV7-3; d_gene: TRBD2; abundance: NA; CDR3nt: TGTGCCAGCAGCTTAAGGGTGACTAGCGGGGGGTTAGCAGAGACCCAGTACTTC; CDR3aa: CASSLRVTSGGLAETQYF
len: 14; j_gene: TRBJ1-1; v_gene: TRBV10-3; d_gene: NA; abundance: NA; CDR3nt: TGTGCCATCAGGAGGGAGGGCAGGAACACTGAAGCTTTCTTT; CDR3aa: CAIRREGRNTEAFF
len: 14; j_gene: TRBJ2-1; v_gene: TRBV27; d_gene: NA; abundance: NA; CDR3nt: TGTGCCAGCAAGGAGCACCCCCTTTACCATGAGCAGTTCTTC; CDR3aa: CASKEHPLYHEQFF
len: 15; j_gene: TRBJ1-1; v_gene: TRBV18; d_gene: TRBD1; abundance: NA; CDR3nt: TGTGCCAGCTCACCAGGGACAGGGGGCCACACTGAAGCTTTCTTT; CDR3aa: CASSPGTGGHTEAFF
len: 17; j_gene: TRBJ2-2; v_gene: TRBV7-3; d_gene: NA; abundance: NA; CDR3nt: TGTGCCAGCAGCTTAAGGCGCCGCGGCTCCCTAGGCGGGGAGCTGTTTTTT; CDR3aa: CASSLRRRGSLGGELFF
len: 14; j_gene: TRBJ1-1; v_gene: TRBV29-1; d_gene: TRBD1; abundance: few; CDR3nt: TGCAGCGTTAGGTTAGGGGGCCATAGCACTGAAGCTTTCTTT; CDR3aa: CSVRLGGHSTEAFF
len: 14; j_gene: TRBJ2-1; v_gene: TRBV5-1; d_gene: NA; abundance: NA; CDR3nt: TGCGCCAGCAGCTTAAACCCAGGGTTTAATGAGCAGTTCTTC; CDR3aa: CASSLNPGFNEQFF
len: 14; j_gene: TRBJ1-4; v_gene: TRBV7-9; d_gene: TRBD1; abundance: NA; CDR3nt: TGTGCCAGCAGCAGAGACAGGGGAGGAGAAAAACTGTTTTTT; CDR3aa: CASSRDRGGEKLFF
len: 14; j_gene: TRBJ1-2; v_gene: TRBV4-1; d_gene: NA; abundance: NA; CDR3nt: TGCGCCAGCAGCCAAGATAAGGTCAACTATGGCTACACCTTC; CDR3aa: CASSQDKVNYGYTF
len: 15; j_gene: TRBJ1-4; v_gene: TRBV4-1; d_gene: TRBD1; abundance: NA; CDR3nt: TGCGCCAGCAGCCGACGGGGGACAGGGGATGAAAAACTGTTTTTT; CDR3aa: CASSRRGTGDEKLFF
len: 17; j_gene: TRBJ1-6; v_gene: TRBV5-1; d_gene: NA; abundance: NA; CDR3nt: TGCGCCAGCAGCTTGGCCGGGAACAGGGCATCCAATTCACCCCTCCACTTT; CDR3aa: CASSLAGNRASNSPLHF
len: 13; j_gene: TRBJ1-6; v_gene: TRBV6-5; d_gene: NA; abundance: few; CDR3nt: TGTGCCAGCAGTTACGAGAGGGCTTCACCCCTCCACTTT; CDR3aa: CASSYERASPLHF
len: 11; j_gene: TRBJ1-1; v_gene: TRBV7-9; d_gene: NA; abundance: NA; CDR3nt: TGTGCCAGCAGCACACGGGATAAAGCTTTCTTT; CDR3aa: CASSTRDKAFF
len: 16; j_gene: TRBJ2-1; v_gene: TRBV28; d_gene: NA; abundance: NA; CDR3nt: TGTGCCAGCACTAAAAACCGAATTCGGATCCACAATGAGCAGTTCTTC; CDR3aa: CASTKNRIRIHNEQFF
len: 13; j_gene: TRBJ1-1; v_gene: TRBV6-1; d_gene: NA; abundance: NA; CDR3nt: TGTGCCAGCAGTGAAGGAGACTGGGGTGAAGCTTTCTTT; CDR3aa: CASSEGDWGEAFF
len: 15; j_gene: TRBJ2-3; v_gene: TRBV5-4; d_gene: NA; abundance: once; CDR3nt: TGTGCCAGCAGCTTTACAACTAGCCCTCGCGATACGCAGTATTTT; CDR3aa: CASSFTTSPRDTQYF
len: 14; j_gene: TRBJ2-7; v_gene: TRBV5-4; d_gene: NA; abundance: NA; CDR3nt: TGTGCCAGCAGCTCCGGGACGCGTTCCTACGAGCAGTACTTC; CDR3aa: CASSSGTRSYEQYF
len: 15; j_gene: TRBJ1-5; v_gene: TRBV19; d_gene: NA; abundance: NA; CDR3nt: TGTGCCAGTAGAGGGACCGTTTATAGCAATCAGCCCCAGCATTTT; CDR3aa: CASRGTVYSNQPQHF
len: 12; j_gene: TRBJ2-1; v_gene: TRBV28; d_gene: NA; abundance: NA; CDR3nt: TGTGCCAGCAGTTCGGGGGCAGGATCGGAGTTCTTC; CDR3aa: CASSSGAGSEFF
len: 14; j_gene: TRBJ2-7; v_gene: TRBV5-1; d_gene: NA; abundance: NA; CDR3nt: TGCGCCAGCAGCTTGGAACCCGGTCCCTACGAGCAGTACTTC; CDR3aa: CASSLEPGPYEQYF